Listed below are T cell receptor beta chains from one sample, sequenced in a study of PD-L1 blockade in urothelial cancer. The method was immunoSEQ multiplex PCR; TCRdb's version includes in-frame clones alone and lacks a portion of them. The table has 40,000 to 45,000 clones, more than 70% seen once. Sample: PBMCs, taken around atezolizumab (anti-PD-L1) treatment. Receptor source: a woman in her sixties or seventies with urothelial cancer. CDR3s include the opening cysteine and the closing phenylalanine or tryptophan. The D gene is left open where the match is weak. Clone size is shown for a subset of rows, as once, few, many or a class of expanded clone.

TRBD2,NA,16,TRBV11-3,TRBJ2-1,TGTGCCAGCAGCCCCCGGACTAGGAGCTCCTACAATGAGCAGTTCTTC,CASSPRTRSSYNEQFF
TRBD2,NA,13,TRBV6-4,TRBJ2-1,TGTGCCAGCAGCCCTTCTCCGGGACTAGAGCAGTTCTTC,CASSPSPGLEQFF
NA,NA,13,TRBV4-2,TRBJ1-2,TGTGCCAGCAGCTGGGGGGTGTCGGATGGCTACACCTTC,CASSWGVSDGYTF
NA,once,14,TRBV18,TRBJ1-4,TGTGCCAGCTCAACCTCTGGACAGACCGAAAAACTGTTTTTT,CASSTSGQTEKLFF
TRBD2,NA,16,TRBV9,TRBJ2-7,TGTGCCAGCAGCCCAACCAGCGGGAGGGCCTTCTACGAGCAGTACTTC,CASSPTSGRAFYEQYF
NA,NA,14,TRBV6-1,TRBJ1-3,TGTGCCAGCAAGCCCTCAGGGTCTGGAAACACCATATATTTT,CASKPSGSGNTIYF
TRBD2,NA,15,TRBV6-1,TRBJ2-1,TGTGCCAGCAGGCGGGCTAGCGGGAGTTCGAATGAGCAGTTCTTC,CASRRASGSSNEQFF
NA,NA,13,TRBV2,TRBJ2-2,TGTGCCAGCAGTCCCGGGTGGAGCGGGGAGCTGTTTTTT,CASSPGWSGELFF
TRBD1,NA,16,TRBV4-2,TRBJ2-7,TGTGCCAGCAGCCAAGTTACTTCCCAGGGGACAGGCGAGCAGTACTTC,CASSQVTSQGTGEQYF
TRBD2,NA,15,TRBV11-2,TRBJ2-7,TGTGCCAGCAGCTTATTGGCGAGCGGGAGGAACGAGCAGTACTTC,CASSLLASGRNEQYF
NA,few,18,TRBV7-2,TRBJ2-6,TGTGCCAGCAGCCGCGTGTCGGGGGAGAGCTCTGGGGCCAACGTCCTGACTTTC,CASSRVSGESSGANVLTF
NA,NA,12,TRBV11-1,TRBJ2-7,TGTGCCAGCAGCTTCCCCTCGGGGGAGCAGTACTTC,CASSFPSGEQYF
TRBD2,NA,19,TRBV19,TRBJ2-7,TGTGCCAGTAGTATTTTTATGATGGTAGCGGGAGGACCGACCTACGAGCAGTACTTC,CASSIFMMVAGGPTYEQYF
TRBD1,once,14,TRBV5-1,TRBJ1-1,TGCGCCAGCAGCCCCTGGGACAGGGAGAGTGATGCTTTCTTT,CASSPWDRESDAFF
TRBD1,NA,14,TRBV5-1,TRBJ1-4,TGCGCCAGCAGCTCCGGGACAGGGCCCGAAAAACTGTTTTTT,CASSSGTGPEKLFF
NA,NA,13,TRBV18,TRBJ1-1,TGTGCCAGCTCCTGGGGGGAGGACACTGAAGCTTTCTTT,CASSWGEDTEAFF
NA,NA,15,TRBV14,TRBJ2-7,TGTGCCAGCAGCCAAGATTCAGGGCTCCCCTACGAGCAGTACTTC,CASSQDSGLPYEQYF
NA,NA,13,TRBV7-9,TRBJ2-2,TGTGCCAGCAGCTCCACAGTGACCGGGGAGCTGTTTTTT,CASSSTVTGELFF
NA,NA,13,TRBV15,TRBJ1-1,TGTGCCACCAGCAGAGCAGGGTACACTGAAGCTTTCTTT,CATSRAGYTEAFF
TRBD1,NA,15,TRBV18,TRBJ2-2,TGTGCCAGCTCACCAACGACAGGGGGCTACGGGGAGCTGTTTTTT,CASSPTTGGYGELFF
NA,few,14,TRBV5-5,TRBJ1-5,TGTGCCAGCAGCTTGGAAGGGGGCAATCAGCCCCAGCATTTT,CASSLEGGNQPQHF
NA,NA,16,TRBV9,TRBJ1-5,TGTGCCAGCAGCCCCCGCGGGGATTATAGCAATCAGCCCCAGCATTTT,CASSPRGDYSNQPQHF
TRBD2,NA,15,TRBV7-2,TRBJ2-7,TGTGCCAGCAGTACCCCGGGGAGGGCCTTTTACGAGCAGTACTTC,CASSTPGRAFYEQYF
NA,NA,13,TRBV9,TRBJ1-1,TGTGCCAGCAGCGTAGCTGTGAACACTGAAGCTTTCTTT,CASSVAVNTEAFF
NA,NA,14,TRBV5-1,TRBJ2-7,TGCGCCAGCAGCCTGGGGAAGCAGGGATACGAGCAGTACTTC,CASSLGKQGYEQYF
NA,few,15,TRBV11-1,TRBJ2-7,TGTGCCAGCAGCTTACTAGGGGTAATGGACTACGAGCAGTACTTC,CASSLLGVMDYEQYF
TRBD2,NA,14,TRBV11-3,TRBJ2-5,TGTGCCAGCAGCACCGGGGGGGGAGCAGAGACCCAGTACTTC,CASSTGGGAETQYF
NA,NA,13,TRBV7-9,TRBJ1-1,TGTGCCAGCAGCTTAAACCGGGACACTGAAGCTTTCTTT,CASSLNRDTEAFF
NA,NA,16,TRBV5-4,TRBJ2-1,TGTGCCAGCAGCTTAGGAGGGCGGGTCTTCTACAATGAGCAGTTCTTC,CASSLGGRVFYNEQFF
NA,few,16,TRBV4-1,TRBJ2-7,TGCGCCAGCAGCCAAGAAAAAACAGGGAAGATTTACGAGCAGTACTTC,CASSQEKTGKIYEQYF
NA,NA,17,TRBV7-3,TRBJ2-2,TGTGCCAGCAGCTTAACGCTGCACAGAGCGAACACCGGGGAGCTGTTTTTT,CASSLTLHRANTGELFF
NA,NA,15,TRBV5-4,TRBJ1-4,TGTGCCAGCAGCTTGATTGGCGGAGGACCCGAAAAACTGTTTTTT,CASSLIGGGPEKLFF
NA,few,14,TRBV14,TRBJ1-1,TGTGCCAGCAGCCAATTAGGGGGAAACACTGAAGCTTTCTTT,CASSQLGGNTEAFF
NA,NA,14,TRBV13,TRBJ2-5,TGTGCCAGCAGCTTAACTAGCCCCAAAGAGACCCAGTACTTC,CASSLTSPKETQYF
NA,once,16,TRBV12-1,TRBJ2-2,TGTGCCAGCAGCCAACGGGGTCGGCTGAGGACCGGGGAGCTGTTTTTT,CASSQRGRLRTGELFF
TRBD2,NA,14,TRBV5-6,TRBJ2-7,TGTGCCAGCAGCTTTAGAGGAACTAGCGACGAGCAGTACTTC,CASSFRGTSDEQYF
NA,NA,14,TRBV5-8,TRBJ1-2,TGTGCCAGCAGCTTCGAGCCTACGGGGTGGGGCTACACCTTC,CASSFEPTGWGYTF
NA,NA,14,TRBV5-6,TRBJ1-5,TGTGCCAGCAGCTTGGGGCCAGGGTTTCGGCCCCAGCATTTT,CASSLGPGFRPQHF
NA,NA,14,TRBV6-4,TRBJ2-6,TGTGCCAGCAGTGCGGGGTCTGGGGCCAACGTCCTGACTTTC,CASSAGSGANVLTF
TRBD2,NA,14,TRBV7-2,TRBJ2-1,TGTGCCAGAAGACTAGCGGACATATACAATGAGCAGTTCTTC,CARRLADIYNEQFF
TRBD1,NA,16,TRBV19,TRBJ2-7,TGTGCCAGTAGTACCCTCGACAGGGCTGCTTCCTACGAGCAGTACTTC,CASSTLDRAASYEQYF
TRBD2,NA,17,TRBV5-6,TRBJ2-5,TGTGCCAGCACCCAATGGGGACTAGCGGGAGAGGAGGAGACCCAGTACTTC,CASTQWGLAGEEETQYF
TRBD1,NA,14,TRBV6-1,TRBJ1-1,TGTGCCAGCAGTTCTCAGCCAGGGGGCACTGAAGCTTTCTTT,CASSSQPGGTEAFF
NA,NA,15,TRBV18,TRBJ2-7,TGTGCCAGCTCACCGGGCGGGGTCACCTCCTACGAGCAGTACTTC,CASSPGGVTSYEQYF
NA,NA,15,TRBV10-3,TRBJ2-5,TGTGCCATCAGTGGAGGTGTTGGCAGCAAAGAGAGCCAGTACTTC,CAISGGVGSKESQYF
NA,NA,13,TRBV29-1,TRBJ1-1,TGCAGCGTTGAATACAGCCCGAACACTGAAGCTTTCTTT,CSVEYSPNTEAFF